The rows below give T cell receptor beta chains drawn from one sample of a study of resident and recirculating memory T cells in vitiligo. Here immunoSEQ multiplex PCR was the method, and the copy in TCRdb shows in-frame clones only, minus some. Among roughly 80,000 clones, 92% were seen once, and the ten largest hold 4% to 5.5%. Sequencing input: blood. These receptors all stem from a male donor with vitiligo. Both conserved end residues are part of each CDR3. D genes are given only for firm matches. Clone size is not always given. Where it is, it says once, few, many or a class for expanded clones.

V gene	J gene	D gene	clone size	CDR3 length	CDR3 protein	CDR3 DNA
TRBV6-5	TRBJ2-7	NA	NA	14	CASSYRGTLYEQYF	TGTGCCAGCAGTTACCGGGGGACTCTCTACGAGCAGTACTTC
TRBV5-1	TRBJ2-2	NA	NA	17	CASSFGLTGRGTGELFF	TGCGCCAGCAGCTTTGGACTGACAGGGCGGGGCACCGGGGAGCTGTTTTTT
TRBV5-6	TRBJ1-1	NA	NA	16	CASSLAGAAPNTEAFF	TGTGCCAGCAGCTTGGCAGGGGCAGCCCCGAACACTGAAGCTTTCTTT
TRBV2	TRBJ1-5	NA	NA	16	CASSEARGAVNQPQHF	TGTGCCAGCAGTGAAGCGCGGGGCGCGGTCAATCAGCCCCAGCATTTT
TRBV29-1	TRBJ1-5	TRBD1	NA	12	CSAGTGGQPQHF	TGCAGCGCCGGGACAGGGGGTCAGCCCCAGCATTTT
TRBV28	TRBJ2-3	TRBD2	NA	18	CASSLFLRRERYTDTQYF	TGTGCCAGCAGTTTATTCCTGCGGCGGGAGCGGTACACAGATACGCAGTATTTT
TRBV28	TRBJ1-2	NA	NA	15	CASTQSDPGNYGYTF	TGTGCCAGCACCCAATCCGACCCAGGCAACTATGGCTACACCTTC
TRBV9	TRBJ2-1	TRBD2	once	15	CASSRTSGSYNEQFF	TGTGCCAGCAGCCGGACTAGCGGGTCCTACAATGAGCAGTTCTTC
TRBV19	TRBJ2-7	TRBD2	NA	16	CASSSTGTRLSYEQYF	TGTGCCAGTAGTAGCACCGGGACTAGACTCTCCTACGAGCAGTACTTC
TRBV19	TRBJ2-1	NA	NA	13	CARSLGRGNEQFF	TGTGCCAGGAGCCTCGGAAGGGGAAATGAGCAGTTCTTC
TRBV30	TRBJ2-7	TRBD1	NA	14	CAWSWTGDIYEQYF	TGTGCCTGGAGTTGGACAGGGGACATATACGAGCAGTACTTC
TRBV10-3	TRBJ2-7	NA	once	13	CAIASFLSYEQYF	TGTGCCATCGCTAGCTTCCTCTCCTACGAGCAGTACTTC
TRBV5-1	TRBJ2-2	TRBD1	NA	14	CASSLTGDTGELFF	TGCGCCAGCAGTCTGACAGGGGACACCGGGGAGCTGTTTTTT
TRBV10-1	TRBJ2-3	NA	NA	14	CASSGGRSTDTQYF	TGCGCCAGCAGTGGAGGGAGAAGCACAGATACGCAGTATTTT
TRBV6-1	TRBJ2-3	TRBD2	few	17	CASSEISGSPSTDTQYF	TGTGCCAGCAGTGAAATAAGCGGGAGCCCTAGCACAGATACGCAGTATTTT